The entry that follows covers one T cell receptor (beta chain) sequence. The antigen it recognizes is unknown. One base away there is no much larger clone; base qualities are not given. The sample belongs to a study of blood T cell repertoires in COVID-19 (dated by TCRdb to about 2020). Study-level background: Samples from collaborators originated in the United States, Italy and Spain and spanned both the acute and convalescent phases of COVID-19. The prospective study material was composed of cDNA or gDNA derived from T cells, B-cell-depleted T cells, or PBMCs. Deeply sampled blood TCRbeta repertoires from subjects exposed to, actively infected with, or recovered from COVID-19 were included in the dataset. The repertoires were made available in a free public database intended to serve as a resource for research on the immune response to SARS-CoV-2. The samples were drawn from the first 160 participants of the ongoing ImmuneRACE study and from 1,254 subjects provided by 6 global collaborators. Sample metadata almost always included a de-identified subject ID, COVID-19 status, age in years and sex. Where available, HLA class I and class II types were taken from metadata supplied by the sample provider and were not determined by assay-based typing. The full study reports these points: The amount of clinical and demographic metadata varied by source and participant and was provided uncurated.

Each collaborating institution followed its own protocols to collect whole blood in K2EDTA tubes. For TCRbeta analysis, collaborator samples were shipped as frozen whole blood, as isolated PBMCs, or as DNA extracted from either sample type. The immunoSEQ Assay, a bias-controlled multiplex PCR, was used to amplify TCRbeta CDR3 regions from genomic DNA. As for the original processing: The number of nucleated cells in each sample was estimated by amplification of reference gene primers within the assay. Sequence reads were collapsed and filtered to measure the absolute abundance of every unique TCRbeta CDR3 rearrangement. Productive Simpson clonality was computed per sample as the square root of Simpson's diversity index over productive rearrangements. Imported from immuneACCESS, the table was reduced by TCRdb to in-frame sequences with V and J called. These copies leave out some clones; in studies compared against another copy, an unresolved V gene accounts for under half, and the cause of the remainder is not known. The V and J calls and the clone size are those of that table, but D and trimming were determined from the DNA. The sample profile shows over 45,000 clones; 89% of them were found once. The ten biggest clones cover less than 30% of the sample.

CDR1 and CDR2 are read off the germline V gene as MDHEN and SYDVKM. The trim is 5 bases for V and 7 bases for J, with a gap of 9 bases between the germline ends. The CDR3 sequence holds 13 residues, the cysteine and phenylalanine included. The DNA shown is the 39-base CDR3, in frame from base 1. The sequenced sample consisted of peripheral blood. The clonotype was recovered from a woman aged 80 or over with acute or convalescent COVID-19. The sequence links TRBV28 to TRBJ1-6; the D gene cannot be resolved reliably. The DNA reads as follows: TGTGCCAGCAGTGAGGTACGGAATTCACCCCTCCACTTT. This encodes CASSEVRNSPLHF.